This entry lists 21 T cell receptor beta chains sequenced from one sample in a study of human CD8 memory T cell subsets. Sequencing libraries of TCR beta were made by UMI-labeled 5' RACE. Each CDR3 protein gets one entry in TCRdb, which reprocessed the 5' RACE reads and gives no DNA. The repertoire table contains roughly 10,000 distinct CDR3 sequences. It was CCR7+ PD-1+ TIGIT+ early memory CD8+ T cells with exhausted-like traits that constituted TPEX cells. The sample was CD8+ T cells from PBMCs. These receptors came from a human donor in good health.

This sequence joins TRBV6-2 or TRBV6-3 and TRBJ2-2; the TRBD1 assignment by TCRdb is unverifiable without DNA. The germline CDR1 and CDR2 sequences are MNHEY and SVGEGT. The CDR3 is made up of 16 amino acids. Here the CDR3 reads CASSRWSGYTTGELFF.

The chain is built from TRBV13 and TRBJ2-1; TCRdb reports TRBD2, a call that lacks DNA to check it against. The germline CDR1 and CDR2 sequences are PRHDT and FYEKMQ (reference sequence). The CDR3 runs 13 residues. CDR3 loop: CASSLSRAHEQFF.

The chain links TRBV4-1 to TRBJ2-7; TCRdb's D call, TRBD2, is unchecked because there is no DNA. The CDR3 consists of 16 residues. Germline CDR1 is MGHRA and CDR2 is YSYEKL. The CDR3: CASMGLGAQSSYEQYF.

This chain links TRBV2 with TRBJ1-2; TCRdb's assignment of TRBD1 cannot be checked, as there is no DNA. CDR3 length: 13 amino acids. Looked up from germline, CDR1 is SNHLY and CDR2 is FYNNEI. CDR3 protein: CASLNRVPVGYTF.

The chain couples TRBV15 to TRBJ1-6. This CDR3 is 15 amino acids long. Per germline, CDR1 LNHNV and CDR2 YYDKDF (reference sequence). CDR3 sequence: CATSRDRGLNSPLHF.

J is TRBJ2-7 and V is TRBV27; TCRdb designates TRBD2, a call that cannot be tested without DNA. Looked up from germline, CDR1 is MNHEY and CDR2 is SMNVEV (reference sequence). This CDR3 comprises 12 residues. The CDR3 loop reads CASTDSAGEQYF.

The rearrangement links TRBV30 to TRBJ2-7; TCRdb's D gene call, TRBD2, goes unchecked for lack of DNA. The CDR3 is 13 amino acids. Germline values: CDR1 GTSNPN, CDR2 SVGIG (reference sequence). This chain's CDR3 is CAWSHSGSYEQYF.

The V gene is TRBV4-3, the J gene TRBJ1-6. Germline CDR1 LGHNA, CDR2 YSLEER. The CDR3 spans 15 residues. This CDR3 is CASSQDRGWDSPLHF.

The chain carries TRBV4-1 and TRBJ2-1; with no DNA, the TCRdb D assignment of TRBD2 cannot be verified. Germline-derived CDR1 and CDR2 are MGHRA and YSYEKL. The CDR3 spans 15 residues. The CDR3: CASSPTTTTYNEQFF.

The chain joins TRBV7-2 to TRBJ1-2; TCRdb lists TRBD1, though no DNA is available to test this call. This CDR3 is 13 amino acids long. CDR1 SGHTA and CDR2 FQGNSA come from the germline V gene. CDR3 sequence: CASSLGRGPGYTF. Based on the CDR3 plus reference TRBV7-2 and TRBJ1-2, the full variable domain is GAGVSQSPSNKVTEKGKDVELRCDPISGHTALYWYRQSLGQGLEFLIYFQGNSAPDKSGLPSDRFSAERTGGSVSTLTIQRTQQEDSAVYLCASSLGRGPGYTFGSGTRLTVV.

The rearrangement uses TRBV12-3 or TRBV12-4 and TRBJ1-5; lacking DNA, the TRBD1 call made by TCRdb goes unchecked. The CDR3 contains 14 residues. CDR3 amino acids: CASSPGQGYQPQHF.

This chain connects TRBV25-1 to TRBJ1-2; there is no DNA to check the TCRdb D call of TRBD1. The length of the CDR3 is 14 residues. Germline CDR1 MGHDK, CDR2 SYGVNS. CDR3 sequence: CASSPPGTGHGYTF.

This clonotype is classed as medium-sized by frequency. The chain combines TRBV7-9 with TRBJ1-2; the D call of TRBD1 rests on TCRdb alone, since no DNA is present to check it. The germline CDR1 and CDR2 sequences are SEHNR and FQNEAQ (reference sequence). The CDR3 is made up of 15 amino acids. The CDR3 protein is CASSLKGPEQRGYTF.

This rearrangement joins TRBV5-5 to TRBJ1-5. This CDR3 is built from 15 residues. Germline V CDR1 and CDR2: SGHKS, YYEKEE (reference sequence). The CDR3 loop is CASSLEGRINQPQHF.

This chain uses TRBV14 with TRBJ2-1; TCRdb's D gene call, TRBD1, goes unchecked for lack of DNA. Germline V CDR1 and CDR2: SGHDN, FVKESK. The CDR3 sequence is 16 residues long. The CDR3: CASSDKGSWSYNEQFF.

In terms of frequency, this clonotype is medium-sized. The gene calls are TRBV7-9 and TRBJ1-1. This CDR3 has 11 residues. Germline CDR1 is SEHNR and CDR2 is FQNEAQ (reference sequence). The CDR3 is CVSPGNTEAFF.

The gene calls are TRBV7-9 and TRBJ2-7. Germline CDR1 reads SEHNR; CDR2 reads FQNEAQ (reference sequence). The CDR3 covers 17 residues. Here the CDR3 reads CASSPQPGRESAYEQYF.

This chain connects TRBV7-9 to TRBJ2-5; no DNA is available, so the TRBD1 call from TCRdb remains unchecked. This CDR3 has 15 residues. CDR1 and CDR2 (germline): SEHNR, FQNEAQ (reference sequence). The CDR3 region is CASSAPGTGQETQYF. Variable domain in full (rest from reference TRBV7-9 and TRBJ2-5): DTGVSQNPRHKITKRGQNVTFRCDPISEHNRLYWYRQTLGQGPEFLTYFQNEAQLEKSRLLSDRFSAERPKGSFSTLEIQRTEQGDSAMYLCASSAPGTGQETQYFGPGTRLLVL.

J is TRBJ2-1 and V is TRBV12-3 or TRBV12-4; TCRdb's D gene call, TRBD2, goes unchecked for lack of DNA. CDR3 length: 15 residues. CDR3 amino acids: CASSFGGPSYNEQFF.

Here the CDR3 reads CASSTGGVTYEQYF. The J gene is TRBJ2-7, the V gene TRBV5-1; the D call from TCRdb, TRBD1, cannot be confirmed without DNA. CDR1 is SGHRS and CDR2 is YFSETQ in the germline V gene. CDR3 length: 14 residues.

The chain links TRBV19 to TRBJ1-2; TCRdb's assignment of TRBD1 cannot be checked, as there is no DNA. The CDR3 consists of 16 residues. CDR1 LNHDA and CDR2 SQIVND come from the germline V gene (reference sequence). This CDR3 reads CASSIATGSHNYGYTF.